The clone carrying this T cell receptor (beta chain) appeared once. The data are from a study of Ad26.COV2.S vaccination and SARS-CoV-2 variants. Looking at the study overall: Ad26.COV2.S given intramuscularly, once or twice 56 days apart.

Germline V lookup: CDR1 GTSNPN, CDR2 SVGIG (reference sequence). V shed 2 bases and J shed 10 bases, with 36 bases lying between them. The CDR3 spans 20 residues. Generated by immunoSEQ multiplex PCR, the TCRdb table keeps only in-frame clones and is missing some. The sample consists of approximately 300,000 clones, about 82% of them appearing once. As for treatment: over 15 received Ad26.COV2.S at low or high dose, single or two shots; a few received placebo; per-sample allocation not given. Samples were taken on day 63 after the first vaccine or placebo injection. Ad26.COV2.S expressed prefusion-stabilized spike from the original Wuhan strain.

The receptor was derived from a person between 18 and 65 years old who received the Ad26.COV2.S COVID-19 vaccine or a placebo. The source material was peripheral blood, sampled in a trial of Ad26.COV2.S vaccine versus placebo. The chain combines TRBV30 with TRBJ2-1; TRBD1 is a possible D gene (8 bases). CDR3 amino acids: CAWSNRNPIRQGTGGNEQFF. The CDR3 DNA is TGTGCCTGGAGTAATCGAAACCCAATCCGACAGGGGACGGGGGGAAACGAGCAGTTCTTC.